The 13 T cell receptor beta chains below all came from one sample that was sequenced in a study of shared clonotypes between healthy human individuals. Sequencing was performed with immunoSEQ multiplex PCR; in TCRdb, only in-frame clones are kept and a portion is missing. The sample has over 850,000 clones, around 82% seen once; the top ten hold 0.52%. Material for sequencing was memory CD4+ T cells from PBMCs. Subset: CD45RA-negative fraction. Receptors were obtained from a young man in good health. Some clones in this sample may be carry-over from other donors' samples.

The CDR3 nucleotides read TGTGCCAGCAGCCAAGTTGAACCGAGAAACACTGAAGCTTTCTTT. Residues: CASSQVEPRNTEAFF. The chain combines TRBV4-2 with TRBJ1-1; D remains unclear. The V and J ends lost 1 base and 2 bases respectively, with 11 bases between them. Germline assignment: CDR1 LGHNA and CDR2 YNFKEQ. The CDR3 covers 15 residues.

As to this clone: A clone one base away is much larger, so this may be a read error. Other DNA sequences in the same sample also yield this CDR3. V and J are TRBV7-2 and TRBJ1-1; no reliable D call. With 1 base removed from V and 4 bases from J, the gap between germline ends came to 4 bases. From germline, CDR1 is SGHTA and CDR2 FQGNSA. The CDR3 is 12 amino acids. The DNA of the CDR3 is TGTGCCAGCAGCTTAGATGGCACTGAAGCTTTCTTT. Translated: CASSLDGTEAFF.

Here the CDR3 DNA reads TGTGCCAGCACCCTTCGACTAGCGGGTTACTACGAGCAGTACTTC. This translates into CASTLRLAGYYEQYF. The chain links TRBV27 to TRBJ2-7; 10 bases are shared with TRBD2. With V trimmed by 7 bases and J by 3 bases, 9 bases remained unmatched. CDR1 is MNHEY and CDR2 is SMNVEV in the germline V gene (reference sequence). There are 15 residues in the CDR3.

Regarding this clone: The same CDR3 is also encoded by other DNA sequences in this sample. The chain links TRBV19 to TRBJ2-2; D not resolved. From germline, CDR1 is LNHDA and CDR2 SQIVND (reference sequence). V dropped 2 bases and J dropped 1 base, with 5 bases sitting between them. The CDR3 totals 14 residues. In DNA, the CDR3 is TGTGCCAGTAGTATATCCCTGAACACCGGGGAGCTGTTTTTT. Amino acid sequence: CASSISLNTGELFF.

CDR3 amino acids: CASASGGHTEAFF. CDR3 DNA: TGTGCCAGCGCCTCGGGGGGGCACACTGAAGCTTTCTTT. The rearrangement uses TRBV7-3 and TRBJ1-1; a weak D match, TRBD1 (6 bases). This CDR3 comprises 13 residues. V was pared by 8 bases and J by 3 bases, with 13 bases between. Germline values: CDR1 SGHTA, CDR2 FQGTGA.

The rearrangement links TRBV5-1 to TRBJ1-1, with D uncertain. The V end lost 0 bases, the J end lost 1 base, and 10 bases lay between the germline ends. Germline V gives CDR1 SGHRS, CDR2 YFSETQ. This CDR3 has 15 residues. The CDR3 coding sequence is TGCGCCAGCAGCTTGGTTCCGGGCCCGAACACTGAAGCTTTCTTT. This translates into CASSLVPGPNTEAFF.

This clone was detected once. The V and J genes are TRBV27 and TRBJ1-1, with D perhaps matching TRBD1 (6 bases). Between the trimmed V and J ends, which lost 2 bases and 5 bases, there was a span of 12 bases. The CDR3 has 14 amino acids. In germline, CDR1 is MNHEY, CDR2 SMNVEV (reference sequence). DNA of the CDR3: TGTGCCAGCAGTTTACGGGGGCCGGGAACTGAAGCTTTCTTT. Translating it yields CASSLRGPGTEAFF.

The chain combines TRBV7-3 with TRBJ2-2; D assignment may be TRBD1 or TRBD2 (6 bases each). Germline V gene data show CDR1 as SGHTA and CDR2 as FQGTGA. This CDR3 region has 13 residues. Trimming removed 2 bases from V and 9 bases from J, with 10 bases in between. For the CDR3, the DNA is TGTGCCAGCAGCTTAGGGGGGCCCCGGGAGCTGTTTTTT. As protein: CASSLGGPRELFF.

This clone was counted between two and nine times. This chain joins TRBV18 and TRBJ1-2, with D possibly matching TRBD1 (6 bases). Trimming cost V 3 bases and J 1 base, with 12 bases left between them. The CDR3 extends over 15 amino acids. Germline CDR1 KGHSH, CDR2 LQKENI. As DNA, the CDR3 is TGTGCCAGCTCACCGGGGGCCCCGGGTAACTATGGCTACACCTTC. This sequence encodes CASSPGAPGNYGYTF.

The chain uses TRBV7-3 and TRBJ2-1, with D possibly being TRBD2 (5 bases). The CDR3 spans 13 residues. Germline values: CDR1 SGHTA, CDR2 FQGTGA. With 6 bases removed from V and 4 bases from J, the gap between germline ends came to 10 bases. The CDR3 nucleotides are TGTGCCAGCAGTTCCAGCGGATACAATGAGCAGTTCTTC. It specifies CASSSSGYNEQFF.

This sequence joins TRBV11-2 and TRBJ2-7, with D unresolved. This CDR3 has 12 amino acids. Germline CDR1 SGHAT, CDR2 FQNNGV. V gave up 0 bases and J gave up 6 bases, with 6 bases separating them. The CDR3 protein is CASSLDRSEQYF. The CDR3 DNA reads as TGTGCCAGCAGCTTAGATCGCAGCGAGCAGTACTTC.

V is TRBV7-6 and J is TRBJ2-1; 9 nucleotides align to TRBD1. Trimming cost V 2 bases and J 9 bases; bases outside gene matches: 5. This CDR3 contains 14 residues. Germline assignment: CDR1 SGHVS and CDR2 FNYEAQ. CDR3 DNA: TGTGCCAGCAGCTTACCGTACAGGGGGCTTGAGCAGTTCTTC. As protein: CASSLPYRGLEQFF.

The chain uses TRBV28 and TRBJ1-2; 12 bases map to TRBD1. J was trimmed by 6 bases and V by 5 bases; bases with no gene match: 7. The germline V gene encodes CDR1 MDHEN and CDR2 SYDVKM. The CDR3 is made up of 15 amino acids. CDR3 residues: CASSKWDRGLHGYTF. DNA of the CDR3: TGTGCCAGCAGTAAGTGGGACAGGGGGCTTCATGGCTACACCTTC.